Each of the 15 T cell receptor beta chains below was sequenced from the same sample in a study of blood T cell repertoires in COVID-19. The method was immunoSEQ multiplex PCR; TCRdb's version includes in-frame clones alone and lacks a portion of them. The sample contains about 12,000 clones, more than 75% of which appear only once. Material: peripheral blood. These receptors came from a man in his 70s with active COVID-19.

The V call is TRBV7-9, the J call TRBJ1-1; TRBD1 might be the D (5 bases). Trimming took 9 bases from V and 6 from J, leaving 20 bases between them. The CDR3 covers 14 residues. Germline CDR1 is SEHNR and CDR2 is FQNEAQ (reference sequence). The CDR3 protein is CASYRLGGRPEAFF. CDR3 nucleotides: TGTGCCAGTTATCGTCTTGGGGGGAGGCCTGAAGCTTTCTTT.

This clone was detected only a few times. The rearrangement links TRBV6-5 to TRBJ2-3; 7 positions agree with TRBD1. Unmatched junction bases numbered 5, after V lost 8 bases and J lost 0 bases. The CDR3 spans 14 residues. CDR1 is MNHEY and CDR2 is SVGAGI in the germline V gene. CDR3: CASAGTASTDTQYF. The CDR3 DNA is TGTGCCAGCGCTGGGACAGCGAGCACAGATACGCAGTATTTT.

This clone occurred once. The chain links TRBV9 to TRBJ1-2; 8 bases agree with TRBD1. CDR3 length: 16 amino acids. J gave up 4 bases and V 3 bases, and 11 bases lay outside the gene matches. Germline V CDR1 and CDR2: SGDLS, YYNGEE. The CDR3 is CASSGKWTGTGYGYTF. Written as DNA, the CDR3 is TGTGCCAGCAGCGGGAAATGGACAGGGACGGGCTATGGCTACACCTTC.

The chain carries TRBV11-3 and TRBJ2-7; 8 positions match TRBD2. J was trimmed by 3 bases and V by 5 bases; bases with no gene match: 12. Germline V gene sequence: CDR1 SGHNT, CDR2 YENEEA. This CDR3 contains 16 residues. Written as DNA, the CDR3 is TGTGCCAGCAGCAAACCTACCCGGGGGGGGGTCTACGAGCAGTACTTC. It yields the protein CASSKPTRGGVYEQYF.

V is TRBV5-1 and J is TRBJ1-1, with 8 bases lining up with TRBD1. The CDR3 is 16 amino acids. Looked up from germline, CDR1 is SGHRS and CDR2 is YFSETQ. V lost 7 bases and J lost 0; bases outside the gene matches: 11. In DNA, the CDR3 is TGCGCCAGCGGCCCAGTGGGGACAGGCATGAACACTGAAGCTTTCTTT. Protein: CASGPVGTGMNTEAFF. The variable domain in full, completed from reference TRBV5-1 and TRBJ1-1, reads KAGVTQTPRYLIKTRGQQVTLSCSPISGHRSVSWYQQTPGQGLQFLFEYFSETQRNKGNFPGRFSGRQFSNSRSEMNVSTLELGDSALYLCASGPVGTGMNTEAFFGQGTRLTVV.

The chain recombines TRBV4-1 with TRBJ1-4; perhaps TRBD1 as D (6 bases). This CDR3 is 15 amino acids long. V lost 7 bases to trimming and J lost 7 bases, with 19 bases between them. Germline V CDR1 and CDR2: MGHRA, YSYEKL. The DNA of the CDR3 is TGCGCCAGCACGCAAGAAGGGGCAGGGGTTGAAAAACTGTTTTTT. Its translation: CASTQEGAGVEKLFF.

The rearrangement links TRBV3-1 (or the pseudogene TRBV3-2) to TRBJ2-5; no definite D call. V was shortened by 1 base and J by 5 bases, with 8 bases between the two germline ends. CDR1 and CDR2 from the germline V gene are LGHDT and YNNKEL (reference sequence). CDR3 length: 13 amino acids. The CDR3 loop reads CASSQARMETQYF. As DNA, the CDR3 is TGTGCCAGCAGCCAAGCGAGAATGGAGACCCAGTACTTC.

This clone occurred once. The rearrangement links TRBV5-1 to TRBJ2-1; no firm D call. The CDR3 has 12 residues. Germline lookup yields CDR1 SGHRS and CDR2 YFSETQ. V lost 4 bases and J 8 bases, leaving 10 bases between the germline ends. The CDR3 region has the DNA TGCGCCAGCAGCCTCGAACGGGATGAGCAGTTCTTC. Protein sequence: CASSLERDEQFF.

The rearrangement links TRBV4-1 to TRBJ1-2; TRBD1 aligns across 7 bases. Germline CDR1 and CDR2: MGHRA and YSYEKL. J was trimmed by 4 bases and V by 3 bases; bases with no gene match: 8. This CDR3 is 15 amino acids long. CDR3 DNA sequence: TGCGCCAGCAGCCAGGGTGAGACAGGGATCTATGGCTACACCTTC. Translating gives CASSQGETGIYGYTF.

J is TRBJ1-1 and V is TRBV9, with TRBD1 matching 7 bases. Per germline, CDR1 SGDLS and CDR2 YYNGEE. With 3 bases clipped from V and 5 bases from J, the junction kept 7 bases outside the gene matches. The CDR3 runs 14 residues. The DNA of the CDR3 is TGTGCCAGCAGCGGGCAGACAGGGCTTACTGAAGCTTTCTTT. This gives the protein CASSGQTGLTEAFF. Drawing the rest from reference TRBV9 and TRBJ1-1, the complete variable domain is DSGVTQTPKHLITATGQRVTLRCSPRSGDLSVYWYQQSLDQGLQFLIQYYNGEERAKGNILERFSAQQFPDLHSELNLSSLELGDSALYFCASSGQTGLTEAFFGQGTRLTVV.

The chain recombines TRBV6-5 with TRBJ2-7; D perhaps matches TRBD1 (6 bases). Germline V gives CDR1 MNHEY, CDR2 SVGAGI. Trimming removed 2 bases at V and 0 bases at J, with 8 bases between. The CDR3 totals 14 residues. Here the CDR3 reads CASSYLQGSYEQYF. CDR3 sequence (DNA): TGTGCCAGCAGTTACCTACAGGGCTCCTACGAGCAGTACTTC.

The chain is built from TRBV7-2 and TRBJ1-1, with a tentative D call TRBD1 (6 bases). CDR3 length: 13 residues. Looked up from germline, CDR1 is SGHTA and CDR2 is FQGNSA. The CDR3 protein is CVARTVLNTEAFF. The CDR3 DNA is TGTGTCGCAAGGACAGTCTTGAACACTGAAGCTTTCTTT.

The chain uses TRBV4-1 and TRBJ2-7; TRBD2 matches 7 bases. Germline CDR1 MGHRA, CDR2 YSYEKL. The J segment lost 2 bases and the V segment lost 0 bases, leaving 16 bases of the junction unmatched. The CDR3 is 19 residues long. The CDR3, as DNA: TGCGCCAGCAGCCAAGAGACTGGGGGAGCGGGGACTTCAGCCTACGAGCAGTACTTC. As protein: CASSQETGGAGTSAYEQYF.

The chain recombines TRBV5-4 with TRBJ2-7; possible D gene TRBD2, 6 bases. Germline loops: CDR1 SGHNT, CDR2 YYREEE (reference sequence). This CDR3 contains 15 residues. Trimming removed 0 bases at V and 3 bases at J, with 13 bases between. CDR3 sequence: CASSLVGSGGYEQYF. CDR3 bases: TGTGCCAGCAGCTTGGTGGGTAGCGGCGGCTACGAGCAGTACTTC. Together with reference TRBV5-4 and TRBJ2-7, the CDR3 gives the full variable domain: ETGVTQSPTHLIKTRGQQVTLRCSSQSGHNTVSWYQQALGQGPQFIFQYYREEENGRGNFPPRFSGLQFPNYSSELNVNALELDDSALYLCASSLVGSGGYEQYFGPGTRLTVT.

DNA for the CDR3: TGTGCCTGGAGTGCTAGCGGGAGGGTCCAAGAGACCCAGTACTTC. Protein sequence: CAWSASGRVQETQYF. The chain links TRBV30 to TRBJ2-5; 12 bases are a match to TRBD2. Germline CDR1 and CDR2: GTSNPN and SVGIG (reference sequence). The CDR3 spans 15 residues. V lost 1 base, J lost 1 base, and 1 base stayed unmatched.